The 20 T cell receptor beta chains reported below all come from one sample, sequenced in a study of CXCR3-negative and CXCR3-positive naive CD8 T cells. These receptors have no known antigen. UMI-labeled TRB cDNA libraries were prepared by 5' RACE. Using the 5' RACE reads, TCRdb records one entry per CDR3 protein without DNA. The clone table shows around 95,000 distinct CDR3 sequences, with the ten largest holding 1.1%. Findings and limits, study-wide: A higher hydrophobicity marked the TRB CDR3s of CXCR3-positive naive cells versus CXCR3-negative naive cells.

The sample consisted of naive CXCR3+ CD8+ T cells from blood. Sample subset: CD45RO-CCR7+CD27+CD95- naive CD8+ T cells expressing CXCR3 (TNR3+). The receptors stem from a human donor in good health. Some clones in this sample may be carry-over from other donors' samples.

The V gene is TRBV29-1, the J gene TRBJ2-7; TCRdb's D call of TRBD1 is untestable without DNA. Germline CDR1 SQVTM, CDR2 ANQGSEA. This CDR3 region has 13 residues. The CDR3 sequence: CSAATGVSYEQYF.

The chain recombines TRBV7-3 with TRBJ2-3; TCRdb lists TRBD2, though no DNA is available to test this call. Germline V gives CDR1 SGHTA, CDR2 FQGTGA. There are 16 residues in the CDR3. The CDR3 spells CASSFWSGLSTDTQYF.

The chain links TRBV7-6 to TRBJ2-3; lacking DNA, the TRBD2 call made by TCRdb goes unchecked. This CDR3 comprises 17 residues. Germline loops: CDR1 SGHVS, CDR2 FNYEAQ. CDR3 protein: CASSPANTGSGTDTQYF.

The V and J genes are TRBV18 and TRBJ1-5. The CDR3 covers 15 residues. CDR1 and CDR2 (germline): KGHSH, LQKENI. CDR3 region: CASSPVGFRNQPQHF. Drawing the rest from reference TRBV18 and TRBJ1-5, the complete variable domain is NAGVMQNPRHLVRRRGQEARLRCSPMKGHSHVYWYRQLPEEGLKFMVYLQKENIIDESGMPKERFSAEFPKEGPSILRIQQVVRGDSAAYFCASSPVGFRNQPQHFGDGTRLSIL.

This chain joins TRBV12-5 and TRBJ2-7; TCRdb names TRBD1, which stays unverified in the absence of DNA. There are 13 residues in the CDR3. Germline CDR1 and CDR2: LGHNT and FRNRAP. CDR3 sequence reads: CASGFDRDYEQYF.

The chain recombines TRBV12-3 or TRBV12-4 with TRBJ2-5; absent DNA, TCRdb's TRBD1 call cannot be checked. CDR3 size: 14 residues. CDR3 in amino acids: CASTRDSLQETQYF.

CDR3 sequence reads: CASSLPKFYSGGANEQFF. The chain has TRBV6-2 or TRBV6-3 and TRBJ2-1; TCRdb reports TRBD2, a call that lacks DNA to check it against. The CDR3 is 18 amino acids. The germline V gene encodes CDR1 MNHEY and CDR2 SVGEGT.

The gene calls are TRBV27 and TRBJ1-1; TCRdb calls TRBD1, which cannot be checked without DNA. CDR1 is MNHEY and CDR2 is SMNVEV in the germline V gene (reference sequence). This CDR3 comprises 15 residues. CDR3 region: CASLDPRGGRTEAFF.

The chain has TRBV6-5 and TRBJ1-5; there is no DNA to check the TCRdb D call of TRBD1. Looked up from germline, CDR1 is MNHEY and CDR2 is SVGAGI. The length of the CDR3 is 13 residues. This CDR3 reads CASPGERGQPQHF.

The chain joins TRBV7-9 to TRBJ2-2; the TCRdb D gene call, TRBD1, has no DNA to confirm it. Germline V lookup: CDR1 SEHNR, CDR2 FQNEAQ (reference sequence). The CDR3 covers 16 residues. CDR3: CASSPAGTRNTGELFF.

This chain joins TRBV29-1 and TRBJ2-2; TCRdb selects TRBD1, and the lack of DNA leaves this call unchecked. CDR1 and CDR2 from the germline V gene are SQVTM and ANQGSEA. This CDR3 contains 14 residues. The CDR3 sequence: CSVPVDENTGELFF.

The V call is TRBV6-5, the J call TRBJ1-5. The CDR3 consists of 13 residues. The germline V gene encodes CDR1 MNHEY and CDR2 SVGAGI. The CDR3 spells CASSYEWDQPQHF.

This chain joins TRBV19 and TRBJ2-2. There are 12 residues in the CDR3. Germline assignment: CDR1 LNHDA and CDR2 SQIVND (reference sequence). The CDR3 is CASSDHHRELFF. The full variable domain, with the rest looked up from reference TRBV19 and TRBJ2-2, is DGGITQSPKYLFRKEGQNVTLSCEQNLNHDAMYWYRQDPGQGLRLIYYSQIVNDFQKGDIAEGYSVSREKKESFPLTVTSAQKNPTAFYLCASSDHHRELFFGEGSRLTVL.

The V gene is TRBV12-3 or TRBV12-4, the J gene TRBJ2-5; the D call of TRBD2 rests on TCRdb alone, since no DNA is present to check it. The CDR3 is 13 residues long. Here the CDR3 reads CASSEGEQETQYF.

This sequence joins TRBV27 and TRBJ2-3; TCRdb's D gene call, TRBD2, goes unchecked for lack of DNA. Looked up from germline, CDR1 is MNHEY and CDR2 is SMNVEV (reference sequence). The CDR3 runs to 14 residues. CDR3 region: CASRPGLLTDTQYF.

The chain recombines TRBV7-9 with TRBJ2-1; the TCRdb D gene call, TRBD2, has no DNA to confirm it. Germline V CDR1 and CDR2: SEHNR, FQNEAQ (reference sequence). The CDR3 runs 15 residues. The CDR3 region is CASSSAGTPGNEQFF.

The V call is TRBV29-1, the J call TRBJ2-7; TCRdb returns TRBD1, unconfirmable since there is no DNA. Germline V gene lookup returns CDR1 SQVTM and CDR2 ANQGSEA. The CDR3 is 11 amino acids. The CDR3 reads CSVNPGHEQYF.

V and J are TRBV19 and TRBJ1-5. Germline loops: CDR1 LNHDA, CDR2 SQIVND (reference sequence). The CDR3 contains 13 residues. CDR3 residues: CASSIEGNQPQHF.

V gene TRBV6-5 combines with J gene TRBJ2-1. The CDR3 is 16 residues long. Germline values: CDR1 MNHEY, CDR2 SVGAGI. The CDR3 sequence is CASSSPTGERYNEQFF.

The chain uses TRBV9 and TRBJ2-1. Germline CDR1 reads SGDLS; CDR2 reads YYNGEE. There are 12 residues in the CDR3. The CDR3 here is CASVSANNEQFF.